This T cell receptor (beta chain) was documented in a study of T-cell reconstitution after alpha-beta-depleted transplantation in children. Only a few counts were recorded for this clonotype. For TCRbeta, the library was prepared with unique molecular identifiers. TCRdb passed the PCR reads through MiXCR, listing each CDR3 protein once. The sample comprises about 600,000 distinct CDR3 sequences, roughly a tenth of which are singletons, and roughly 4% rests with the top ten. Sequencing used PBMCs from the stem cell graft donor, obtained from the stem cell graft. The sequence was obtained from a human donor who donated a stem cell graft to a child with acute myeloid leukemia.

CDR3: CASSQERGTSNADTQYF. The DNA for the CDR3 is TGCGCCAGCAGCCAAGAGAGAGGGACTAGCAACGCAGATACGCAGTATTTT. J is TRBJ2-3 and V is TRBV4-3, with 9 bases matching TRBD2. Germline lookup yields CDR1 LGHNA and CDR2 YSLEER. The CDR3 sequence is 17 residues long. Trimming took 0 bases from V and 4 from J; bases not matched to a gene: 8.